The 10 T cell receptor beta chains listed next were all sequenced from one sample in a study of T cell changes during pregnancy in multiple sclerosis. Libraries were prepared by immunoSEQ multiplex PCR; TCRdb keeps only in-frame clonotypes and omits some of them. The repertoire holds fewer than 20,000 clones, with 70% to 90% as singletons. The sample consisted of CD8+ T cells from peripheral blood mononuclear cells, taken in the second trimester of pregnancy. The receptors come from a female donor in good health, enrolled as a control in a pregnancy study.

This clone was detected once. The chain links TRBV7-9 to TRBJ2-3, with 7 nucleotides matching TRBD2. The CDR3 is 15 residues long. V shed 5 bases, J shed 2 bases, and the junction held 7 bases outside the gene matches. CDR1 is SEHNR and CDR2 is FQNEAQ in the germline V gene (reference sequence). The CDR3 nucleotides read TGTGCCAGCAGCCTAGGGGAGGGCTACACAGATACGCAGTATTTT. As protein: CASSLGEGYTDTQYF.

The chain couples TRBV28 to TRBJ2-1, with 10 bases identical to TRBD2. The V gene's germline CDR1 is MDHEN and CDR2 SYDVKM. Trimming cost V 3 bases and J 4 bases; bases outside gene matches: 18. This CDR3 has 20 residues. The CDR3 sequence is CASSLESGRALSPGYNEQFF. Written as DNA, the CDR3 is TGTGCCAGCAGTTTGGAGAGCGGGAGGGCCCTCAGCCCCGGTTACAATGAGCAGTTCTTC. Supplemented by reference TRBV28 and TRBJ2-1, the full variable domain reads DVKVTQSSRYLVKRTGEKVFLECVQDMDHENMFWYRQDPGLGLRLIYFSYDVKMKEKGDIPEGYSVSREKKERFSLILESASTNQTSMYLCASSLESGRALSPGYNEQFFGPGTRLTVL.

The chain employs TRBV5-4 and TRBJ1-1, with D maybe TRBD1 (5 bases). Germline V gene sequence: CDR1 SGHNT, CDR2 YYREEE (reference sequence). The CDR3 sequence is 13 residues long. Trimming shortened V by 1 base and J by 4 bases, and 8 bases separated the two germline ends. The CDR3 coding sequence is TGTGCCAGCAGCTTGCAGGGAACCACTGAAGCTTTCTTT. Encoded protein: CASSLQGTTEAFF.

This clone rates as medium-sized. This chain uses TRBV25-1 with TRBJ2-2; a possible D gene is TRBD2 (6 bases). From germline, CDR1 is MGHDK and CDR2 SYGVNS. Trimming left V 0 bases short and J 5 bases short, with 7 bases between. The CDR3 spans 14 residues. CDR3 sequence: CASSEYRETGELFF. The CDR3 nucleotides are TGTGCCAGCAGTGAATATCGGGAGACCGGGGAGCTGTTTTTT.

The V call is TRBV27, the J call TRBJ1-5, with 10 bases lining up with TRBD1. Germline-derived CDR1 and CDR2 are MNHEY and SMNVEV (reference sequence). V shed 0 bases, J shed 5 bases, and the junction held 4 bases outside the gene matches. The CDR3 extends over 16 amino acids. CDR3 protein: CASSLSGQGLHQPQHF. The CDR3 nucleotides read TGTGCCAGCAGTTTATCGGGACAGGGGCTTCATCAGCCCCAGCATTTT.

V and J are TRBV7-9 and TRBJ1-2; 8 bases map to TRBD1. The germline CDR1 and CDR2 sequences are SEHNR and FQNEAQ (reference sequence). CDR3 size: 15 residues. With 5 bases clipped from V and 4 bases from J, the junction kept 9 bases outside the gene matches. Written as DNA, the CDR3 is TGTGCCAGCAGCCCGCGGGCAGGGGGCCTCTATGGCTACACCTTC. This translates into CASSPRAGGLYGYTF.

The V gene is TRBV30, the J gene TRBJ2-7, with D unresolved. Germline V gene lookup returns CDR1 GTSNPN and CDR2 SVGIG (reference sequence). V dropped 0 bases and J dropped 3 bases, with 3 bases sitting between them. CDR3 length: 11 residues. This CDR3 reads CAWSVSYEQYF. The CDR3, as DNA: TGTGCCTGGAGTGTCAGCTACGAGCAGTACTTC.

This sequence joins TRBV30 and TRBJ1-2; possibly TRBD1 for D (5 bases). Per the germline V gene, CDR1 is GTSNPN and CDR2 is SVGIG (reference sequence). The CDR3 spans 10 residues. The V gene lost 7 bases and the J gene lost 8 bases, with 11 bases spanning the gap. The CDR3 reads CAFGGRGYTF. The CDR3 DNA follows: TGTGCCTTCGGGGGACGGGGCTACACCTTC.

The chain recombines TRBV4-1 with TRBJ1-5; no firm D call. Looked up from germline, CDR1 is MGHRA and CDR2 is YSYEKL. CDR3 size: 15 residues. Trimming shortened V by 1 base and J by 4 bases, and 11 bases separated the two germline ends. The CDR3 region has the DNA TGCGCCAGCAGCCAAGTTCACGGGGTGAATCAGCCCCAGCATTTT. Protein sequence: CASSQVHGVNQPQHF.

V and J are TRBV12-5 and TRBJ2-7; possible D gene TRBD2, 6 bases. V gave up 0 bases and J gave up 5 bases, with 17 bases separating them. Germline CDR1 reads LGHNT; CDR2 reads FRNRAP. There are 16 residues in the CDR3. The CDR3 coding sequence is TGTGCTAGTGGTTTGGTCCCCCAGGTGGGAGGCCACGAGCAGTACTTC. Protein: CASGLVPQVGGHEQYF. Full variable domain (remainder filled in from reference TRBV12-5 and TRBJ2-7): DARVTQTPRHKVTEMGQEVTMRCQPILGHNTVFWYRQTMMQGLELLAYFRNRAPLDDSGMPKDRFSAEMPDATLATLKIQPSEPRDSAVYFCASGLVPQVGGHEQYFGPGTRLTVT.